This record concerns one T cell receptor (beta chain) sequence. Its antigen is unidentified. Trimming took 6 bases from V and 5 from J; bases not matched to a gene: 10. This CDR3 contains 15 residues. Germline loops: CDR1 SGDLS, CDR2 YYNGEE. Libraries were prepared by immunoSEQ multiplex PCR; TCRdb keeps only in-frame clonotypes and omits some of them. The table has just under 80,000 clones, 86% seen once. Time point: blood 2 weeks post-SBRT. The sample's treatment: 15 Gy SBRT to primary tumor, nephrectomy 4 weeks later. The tumor was a clear cell renal cell carcinoma. The sample comes from a study of radiation and T cells in renal cell carcinoma. Study-wide context: Nephrectomy followed 15 Gy stereotactic body radiation by 4 weeks.

General study points: From baseline, blood top tumor clonotypes peaked at 2 weeks post-radiation.

The chain recombines TRBV9 with TRBJ1-1; 10 bases line up with TRBD1. This TCR was recovered from a woman aged 50 to 60 with renal cell carcinoma. Sequenced material: blood, taken from a patient whose treatment included radiotherapy and nephrectomy. This CDR3 is CASTTSGTGATEAFF. In DNA, the CDR3 is TGTGCCAGCACTACTTCCGGGACAGGGGCTACTGAAGCTTTCTTT.